The rows below give T cell receptor beta chains drawn from one sample of a study of cytomegalovirus exposure and HLA in healthy donors. Here immunoSEQ multiplex PCR was the method, and the copy in TCRdb shows in-frame clones only, minus some. The sample has some 98,000 clones; about 70% are singletons. The sequenced sample was PBMCs. The source is a human donor in good health. CDR3s leave out the opening cysteine and the closing phenylalanine or tryptophan.

v_gene	CDR3aa
TRBV10-1	ASSEPNKAQY
TRBV5-1	ASSLDRGSYEQY
TRBV2	ASSEAKIYYEQY
TRBV5-1	ASSLGLEGATKNIQY
TRBV11-3	ASSKELAGNNEQF
TRBV5-1	ASSPTGGRNSPLH
TRBV7-9	ASSQGLAGLRSNEQF
TRBV29-1	SANRRGLLNTEAF
TRBV5-1	ASSFFGSPVLSGELF
TRBV5-1	ASTDRAYGGEQF
TRBV11-2	ASSLVGNSKTYEQY
TRBV10-3	AISDSSGSNEQY
TRBV2	ASSERGPPSYEQY
TRBV7-6	ASSLAGTGNTEAF
TRBV5-1	ASDGRGREREAASYEQY
TRBV10-3	AISAGTGDNQPQH
TRBV2	ASNKRRLAGGASHPGELF
TRBV5-5	ASSLLRGQQY
TRBV4-1	ASSPIAGAITDTQY
TRBV12-5	ASVERGLDTEAF
TRBV5-6	ASSRGTGGTDTQY
TRBV6-4	ASKSRGTDSTSYEQY
TRBV27	ASSPHRGYEQY
TRBV5-1	ASSLDAGGDEQF
TRBV6-5	ASSSGGSYNEQF
TRBV7-9	ASSLVQGTGGSSYNEQF
TRBV6-1	ASSGGQGQETQY
TRBV4-2	ASSRGSAGHGELF
TRBV5-1	ASSLGLADIYEQY
TRBV7-8	ASSLQGGWGLGQY
TRBV5-4	ASSQGQGGTEAF
TRBV11-2	ASSLGVGLGGLHTDTQY
TRBV5-6	ASSQLGQGFNYGYT
TRBV6-5	ASSYGTAVVNEQF
TRBV5-1	ASSLMTSLTDTQY
TRBV5-1	ASLGQGGMNTEAF
TRBV6-1	ASSATSYEQY
TRBV4-3	ASSQQTGGTEAF
TRBV5-4	ASSKKTKTIAGDTQY
TRBV7-9	ASSLDGMNTEAF
TRBV9	ASSVSGNYGYT
TRBV10-3	AISDPIQGAGNTIY
TRBV30	AWIGAPGQSNDKLWRFGYT
TRBV5-4	ASSLQGGNTEAF
TRBV7-9	ASSYSGTPSSYEQY
TRBV5-4	ASSPDSGSYEQY
TRBV30	AWERTLFGQY
TRBV2	ASSELVTVSVEQY
TRBV5-1	ASSPGLAGGPVTGELF
TRBV5-1	ASLSLAGGPYEQY
TRBV10-3	AISGGLSRGGPDTQY
TRBV5-1	ASSQGGGLAGEQY
TRBV10-2	ASSELRGLNTGELF
TRBV7-8	ASSYRGYHQPQH
TRBV7-9	ASSLAGAPTLEQY